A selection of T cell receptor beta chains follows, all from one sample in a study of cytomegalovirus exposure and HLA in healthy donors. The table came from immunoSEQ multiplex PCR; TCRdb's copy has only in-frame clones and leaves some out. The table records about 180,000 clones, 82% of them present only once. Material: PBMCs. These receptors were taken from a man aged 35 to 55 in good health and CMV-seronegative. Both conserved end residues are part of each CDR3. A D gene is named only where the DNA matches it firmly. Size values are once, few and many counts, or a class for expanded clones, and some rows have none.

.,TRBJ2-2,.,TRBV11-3,CASSLDNRPFGELFF,TGTGCCAGCAGCTTAGATAACAGGCCCTTCGGGGAGCTGTTTTTT
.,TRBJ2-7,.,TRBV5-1,CASSLYLTPPDSEQYF,TGCGCCAGCAGCTTATACCTAACCCCTCCTGATTCCGAGCAGTACTTC
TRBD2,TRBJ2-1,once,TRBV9,CASSTTSGSYNEQLF,TGTGCCAGCAGTACGACTAGCGGCTCCTACAATGAGCAGCTCTTC
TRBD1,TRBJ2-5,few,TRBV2,CASSEGQIIRETQYF,TGTGCCAGCAGTGAGGGACAGATAATAAGAGAGACCCAGTACTTC
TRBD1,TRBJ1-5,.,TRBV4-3,CASSRDRGGNQPQHF,TGCGCCAGCAGCCGTGACAGGGGTGGTAATCAGCCCCAGCATTTT
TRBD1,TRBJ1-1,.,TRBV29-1,CSASPGQGTEAFF,TGCAGCGCCTCTCCGGGACAGGGCACTGAAGCTTTCTTT
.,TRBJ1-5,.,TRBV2,CASRRGSGISNQPQHF,TGTGCCAGCAGGCGGGGCTCCGGGATTAGCAATCAGCCCCAGCATTTT
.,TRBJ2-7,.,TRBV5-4,CASSFRSLTGLHEQYF,TGTGCCAGCAGCTTTAGGTCCCTCACAGGGCTTCACGAGCAGTACTTC
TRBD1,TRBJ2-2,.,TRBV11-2,CASRLSTGGFPGELFF,TGTGCCAGCAGACTAAGTACAGGGGGCTTTCCCGGGGAGCTGTTTTTT
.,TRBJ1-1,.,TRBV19,CASSVGSGTEAFF,TGTGCCAGTAGTGTAGGGTCGGGCACTGAAGCTTTCTTT
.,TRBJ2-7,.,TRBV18,CASSRVQGAYSYEQYF,TGTGCCAGCTCGCGCGTCCAGGGTGCATACTCCTACGAGCAGTACTTC
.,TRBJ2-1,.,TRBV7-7,CASSSGSGDEQFF,TGTGCTAGCAGCTCCGGTAGTGGTGATGAGCAGTTCTTC
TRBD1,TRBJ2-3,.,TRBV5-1,CASSLTGGSTDTQYF,TGCGCCAGCAGCTTGACAGGGGGAAGCACAGATACGCAGTATTTT
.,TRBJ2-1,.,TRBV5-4,CASSWTGTYNEQFF,TGTGCCAGCAGCTGGACTGGGACCTACAATGAGCAGTTCTTC
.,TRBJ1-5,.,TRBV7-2,CASSLDSYNQPQHF,TGTGCCAGCAGCTTAGATTCGTACAATCAGCCCCAGCATTTT
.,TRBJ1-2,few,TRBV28,CASSLYTDSNYGYTF,TGTGCCAGCAGTTTATATACAGATTCTAACTATGGCTACACCTTC
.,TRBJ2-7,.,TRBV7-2,CASSLGTWEGDEQYF,TGTGCCAGCAGCTTAGGAACCTGGGAGGGGGACGAGCAGTACTTC
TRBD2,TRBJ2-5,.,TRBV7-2,CASSPRTSGAGETQYF,TGTGCCAGCAGTCCAAGGACTAGCGGGGCGGGGGAGACCCAGTACTTC
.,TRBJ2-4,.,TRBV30,CAWRGGALAKNIQYF,TGTGCCTGGAGGGGGGGGGCACTAGCCAAAAACATTCAGTACTTC
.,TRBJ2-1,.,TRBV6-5,CASSYSGVDYNEQFF,TGTGCCAGCAGTTACTCAGGGGTAGACTACAATGAGCAGTTCTTC
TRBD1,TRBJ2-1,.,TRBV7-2,CASSLIGQGAYNEQFF,TGTGCCAGCAGCTTAATCGGACAGGGGGCCTACAATGAGCAGTTCTTC
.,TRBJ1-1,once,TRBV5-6,CASSPVLSTEAFF,TGTGCCAGCAGCCCCGTTCTCAGTACTGAAGCTTTCTTT
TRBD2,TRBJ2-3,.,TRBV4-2,CASSSRLAGPVTDTQYF,TGTGCCAGCAGCTCCCGACTAGCGGGTCCCGTCACAGATACGCAGTATTTT
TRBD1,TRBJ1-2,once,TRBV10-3,CAINQSPDRAHGYTF,TGTGCCATCAACCAATCTCCTGACAGGGCCCATGGCTACACCTTC
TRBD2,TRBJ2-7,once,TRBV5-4,CASSFLAGGSYEQYF,TGTGCCAGCAGCTTCCTAGCGGGAGGGTCCTACGAGCAGTACTTC
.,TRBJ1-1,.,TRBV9,CASSVTENTEAFF,TGTGCCAGCAGCGTGACGGAGAACACTGAGGCTTTCTTT
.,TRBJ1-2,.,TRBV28,CASSFRTANYGYTF,TGTGCCAGCAGTTTCCGGACTGCTAACTATGGCTACACCTTC
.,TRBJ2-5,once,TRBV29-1,CSAGKQGRETQYF,TGCAGCGCTGGGAAACAGGGTCGAGAGACCCAGTACTTC
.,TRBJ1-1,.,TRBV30,CAWSYDTEAFF,TGTGCCTGGAGTTATGACACTGAAGCTTTCTTT
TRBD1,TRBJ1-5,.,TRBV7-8,CASSPRQGGNQPQHF,TGTGCCAGCAGCCCTCGACAGGGGGGAAATCAGCCCCAGCATTTT
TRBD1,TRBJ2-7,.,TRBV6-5,CASSSGQGYSWEQYF,TGTGCCAGCAGTTCGGGACAGGGGTATTCTTGGGAGCAGTACTTC
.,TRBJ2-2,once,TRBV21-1,CASSKAGLGGGTGELFF,TGTGCCAGCAGCAAAGCCGGGCTAGGGGGTGGCACCGGGGAGCTGTTTTTT
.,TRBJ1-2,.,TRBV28,CASSLKGRGDYGYTF,TGTGCCAGCAGTCTAAAAGGGCGGGGTGACTATGGCTACACCTTC
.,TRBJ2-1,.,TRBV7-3,CASSPGPTPNNEQFF,TGTGCCAGCAGCCCAGGGCCTACTCCTAACAATGAGCAGTTCTTC
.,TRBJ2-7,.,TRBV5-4,CATQGRGEQYF,TGTGCCACTCAAGGTCGGGGGGAGCAGTACTTC
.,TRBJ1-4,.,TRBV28,CASSLETTNEKLFF,TGTGCCAGCAGTTTGGAGACAACTAATGAAAAACTGTTTTTT
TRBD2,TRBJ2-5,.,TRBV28,CASSLLGGSRETQYF,TGTGCCAGCAGTTTATTAGGCGGGAGCAGAGAGACCCAGTACTTC
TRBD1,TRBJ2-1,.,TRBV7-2,CASSHGPDRGRNEQFF,TGTGCCAGCAGCCATGGTCCGGACAGGGGGCGAAATGAGCAGTTCTTC
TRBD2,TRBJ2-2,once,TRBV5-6,CASSNLVAGDNTGELFF,TGTGCCAGCAGCAACTTAGTAGCGGGGGATAACACCGGGGAGCTGTTTTTT
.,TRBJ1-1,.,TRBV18,CASSPIALGDTEAFF,TGTGCCAGCTCACCGATCGCCCTCGGGGACACTGAAGCTTTCTTT
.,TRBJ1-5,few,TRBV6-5,CASSYSNRGNQPQHF,TGTGCCAGCAGTTACTCGAATAGGGGGAATCAGCCCCAGCATTTT
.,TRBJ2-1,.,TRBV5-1,CASSLGQENNEQFF,TGCGCCAGCAGCTTGGGACAGGAGAACAATGAGCAGTTCTTC
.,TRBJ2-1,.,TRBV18,CASSPDRNYNEQFF,TGTGCCAGCTCACCCGACAGGAACTACAATGAGCAGTTCTTC
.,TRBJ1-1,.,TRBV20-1,CSAPYEAFF,TGCAGTGCTCCCTATGAAGCTTTCTTT
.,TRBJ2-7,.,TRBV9,CASSVDSLPSYEQYF,TGTGCCAGCAGCGTAGACAGTCTCCCCTCCTACGAGCAGTACTTC
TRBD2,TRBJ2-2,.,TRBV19,CASSIDPGSGGRTGELFF,TGTGCCAGTAGTATAGATCCGGGTAGCGGGGGCCGTACCGGGGAGCTGTTTTTT
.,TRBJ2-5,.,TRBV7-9,CASSFYMEDQEQYF,TGTGCCAGCAGCTTTTACATGGAGGACCAAGAGCAGTACTTC